One and the same sample provided the 10 T cell receptor beta chains below, sequenced in a study of radiotherapy plus CTLA-4 blockade in lung cancer. Produced via immunoSEQ multiplex PCR; TCRdb's table is partial and in-frame only. The sample consists of 78,000 or so clones, more than 75% of them appearing once. The specimen was peripheral blood, collected from a patient treated with radiotherapy plus ipilimumab. These receptors all come from a human donor with non-small cell lung cancer who had stable disease on radiotherapy plus ipilimumab.

J is TRBJ1-2 and V is TRBV2, with a weak D call TRBD1 (6 bases). Germline V gives CDR1 SNHLY, CDR2 FYNNEI. V gave up 8 bases and J gave up 8 bases, with 12 bases separating them. The CDR3 is 11 residues long. The CDR3 sequence is CASCYREGYTF. The CDR3 bases are TGTGCCAGCTGCTACAGGGAGGGCTACACCTTC.

V usage is TRBV5-1 and J usage is TRBJ2-1, with 9 bases that match TRBD2. CDR1 and CDR2 from the germline V gene are SGHRS and YFSETQ. The junction had 3 bases not matched to a gene; V was cut back by 0 bases and J by 2 bases. The CDR3 is made up of 16 amino acids. This chain's CDR3 is CASSLGLAGPYNEQFF. The CDR3 bases are TGCGCCAGCAGCTTGGGCCTAGCGGGGCCCTACAATGAGCAGTTCTTC.

With regard to this clone: Other nucleotide sequences from this sample produce the same CDR3. The J gene is TRBJ2-3, the V gene TRBV11-2; D possibly corresponds to TRBD1 (5 bases). V gave up 4 bases and J gave up 0 bases, with 8 bases separating them. Germline V gene sequence: CDR1 SGHAT, CDR2 FQNNGV. CDR3 size: 14 residues. The CDR3 DNA reads TGTGCCAGCAGCTCTGGACACAGCACAGATACGCAGTATTTT. Protein: CASSSGHSTDTQYF.

V gene TRBV4-2 combines with J gene TRBJ2-1; D unresolved. V was pared by 1 base and J by 15 bases, with 16 bases between. CDR1 and CDR2 (germline): LGHNA, YNFKEQ. This CDR3 is 13 amino acids long. CDR3 sequence reads: CASSQVTELVPFF. CDR3 sequence (DNA): TGTGCCAGCAGCCAAGTTACCGAACTTGTGCCGTTCTTC.

The chain uses TRBV2 and TRBJ1-2; D gene uncertain. The CDR3 is 15 residues long. Per germline, CDR1 SNHLY and CDR2 FYNNEI. The V end was cut by 8 bases, the J end by 3 bases, with 19 bases between. The CDR3 loop is CASGGRRTDYYGYTF. The DNA for the CDR3 is TGTGCCAGCGGTGGCCGAAGGACTGACTACTATGGCTACACCTTC.

The chain carries TRBV6-5 and TRBJ1-1, with 7 bases fitting TRBD1. Germline values: CDR1 MNHEY, CDR2 SVGAGI. The CDR3 length is 13 residues. Germline trimming cut 6 bases from V and 11 bases from J; bases unmatched to any gene: 12. CDR3 protein: CASSSLLTGQAFF. CDR3 in DNA: TGTGCCAGCAGCTCCCTTTTGACAGGGCAGGCTTTCTTT.

This chain uses TRBV11-1 with TRBJ2-7; TRBD1 agrees at 9 bases. The V gene's germline CDR1 is SGHAT and CDR2 FQDESV (reference sequence). There are 14 residues in the CDR3. The J segment lost 3 bases and the V segment lost 7 bases, leaving 7 bases of the junction unmatched. The CDR3 reads CASNPGQGGYEQYF. The CDR3, as DNA: TGTGCCAGCAACCCGGGACAGGGCGGCTACGAGCAGTACTTC.

This clone has a handful of counts. V gene TRBV4-1 combines with J gene TRBJ1-3; D is unresolved. The CDR3 consists of 13 residues. Germline V gene lookup returns CDR1 MGHRA and CDR2 YSYEKL. Trimming pared 9 bases from V and 2 bases from J, leaving 11 bases between. The CDR3 spells CASPPGTGNTIYF. The CDR3 region has the DNA TGCGCCAGTCCCCCAGGAACTGGAAACACCATATATTTT.

This chain uses TRBV6-5 with TRBJ2-5, with TRBD1 as a possible D gene (6 bases). Looked up from germline, CDR1 is MNHEY and CDR2 is SVGAGI. The V end lost 4 bases, the J end lost 4 bases, and 13 bases lay between the germline ends. CDR3 size: 14 residues. DNA of the CDR3: TGTGCCAGCAGTTTAAGGGGGTTGGGAGAGACCCAGTACTTC. This gives the protein CASSLRGLGETQYF.

This clone has a single count. The chain couples TRBV5-1 to TRBJ2-7; D unclear. Germline CDR1 and CDR2: SGHRS and YFSETQ. The germline V and J ends were trimmed by 4 bases and 2 bases, with 10 bases remaining between them. The CDR3 has 13 amino acids. CDR3 protein: CASSLRAPYEQYF. As DNA, the CDR3 is TGCGCCAGCAGCCTCCGGGCCCCCTACGAGCAGTACTTC.